Sequencing of this T cell receptor beta chain was carried out in a study of persistence of HIV-infected CD4 T cells. Germline CDR1 reads ENHRY; CDR2 reads SYGVKD. This CDR3 contains 15 residues. Trimming removed 0 bases from V and 7 bases from J; junction bases left unmatched: 2. Findings and limits, study-wide: CMV- and Gag-responding cells had lower TCRbeta richness than CD3/CD28-responding cells. Antigen-responding cells were enriched for degenerate expanded CDR3beta sequences.

Points on this clone: Its specificity is unknown.

Cells were stimulated with overlapping HIV-1 Gag 15-mer peptides. Sorting selected CD4+ T cells upregulating both CD40 ligand and CD69. Undetectable plasma HIV-1 RNA below 50 copies/mL lasted at least 4 years. CD8-depleted PBMCs were stimulated about 20 hours with anti-CD28/CD49d costimulation, CD40-blocking antibody and enfuvirtide. The libraries were made with immunoSEQ version 4 in survey mode. The method was immunoSEQ multiplex PCR; TCRdb's version includes in-frame clones alone and lacks a portion of them. The sample yields approximately 20,000 clones, over 55% seen once. This sequence originates from an adult woman with HIV who was CMV-seropositive. The chain employs TRBV10-3 and TRBJ1-6, with TRBD1 matching over 8 bases. The sample consisted of CD4+ T cells sorted from PBMCs after roughly 20-hour stimulation, taken from a patient who received antiretroviral therapy. In nucleotides, the CDR3 is TGTGCCATCAGTGAGTCCCGGGACAGGAATTCACCCCTCCACTTT. Protein product: CAISESRDRNSPLHF.